Below are 17 T cell receptor beta chains sequenced from a single sample in a study of T cell responses to AZD1222 COVID-19 vaccine. Generated by immunoSEQ multiplex PCR, the TCRdb table keeps only in-frame clones and is missing some. The sample includes roughly 130,000 clones, 88% of them seen just once. The starting material was peripheral blood, obtained on day 0 of AZD1222 vaccination. Every receptor here comes from an adult in good health.

The V gene is TRBV11-2, the J gene TRBJ2-3, with 8 bases fitting TRBD2. Germline values: CDR1 SGHAT, CDR2 FQNNGV. With 3 bases clipped from V and 1 base from J, the junction kept 6 bases outside the gene matches. The CDR3 consists of 16 residues. In DNA form, the CDR3 reads TGTGCCAGCAGCTTTCCGGGGGGGGCGGGCACAGATACGCAGTATTTT. This translates into CASSFPGGAGTDTQYF.

The J gene is TRBJ1-5, the V gene TRBV5-1, with D maybe TRBD1 (6 bases). This CDR3 is built from 15 residues. Trimming shortened V by 0 bases and J by 2 bases, and 9 bases separated the two germline ends. Per germline, CDR1 SGHRS and CDR2 YFSETQ. Here the CDR3 DNA reads TGCGCCAGCAGCTTGGGACAGGAGGGCAATCAGCCCCAGCATTTT. It codes for CASSLGQEGNQPQHF.

The chain couples TRBV11-2 to TRBJ2-4; either TRBD1 or TRBD2 may fit D (6 bases each). Germline CDR1 and CDR2: SGHAT and FQNNGV. The CDR3 consists of 14 residues. The V and J ends lost 6 bases and 6 bases respectively, with 15 bases between them. The CDR3 DNA sequence: TGTGCCAGCAGTGACGGGGGCCGGGGAAACATTCAGTACTTC. It is translated as CASSDGGRGNIQYF.

The rearrangement uses TRBV11-2 and TRBJ2-3, with TRBD2 identical over 7 bases. V gave up 1 base and J gave up 5 bases; unmatched junction bases: 6. Per the germline V gene, CDR1 is SGHAT and CDR2 is FQNNGV. The CDR3 sequence is 15 residues long. CDR3 in amino acids: CASSLVGTTKDTQYF. CDR3 DNA: TGTGCCAGCAGCTTAGTTGGGACTACTAAAGATACGCAGTATTTT.

The rearrangement uses TRBV3-1 (or the pseudogene TRBV3-2) and TRBJ2-1; no reliable D call. This CDR3 comprises 11 residues. CDR1 is LGHDT and CDR2 is YNNKEL in the germline V gene (reference sequence). The germline V and J ends were trimmed by 6 bases and 5 bases, with 5 bases remaining between them. The DNA for the CDR3 is TGTGCCAGCAGGATAAACAATGAGCAGTTCTTC. As protein: CASRINNEQFF.

This sequence joins TRBV20-1 and TRBJ2-1; D uncertain. Trimming cost V 3 bases and J 0 bases, with 6 bases left between them. The germline V gene has CDR1 DFQATT and CDR2 SNEGSKA (reference sequence). The CDR3 is made up of 13 amino acids. The CDR3 nucleotides are TGCAGTGCTAGTCTTAGCTCCTACAATGAGCAGTTCTTC. This codes for CSASLSSYNEQFF.

The chain is built from TRBV28 and TRBJ1-3; D call uncertain. The CDR3 length is 16 residues. The ends were cut back, 6 bases at V and 2 bases at J, with 17 bases in the middle. Germline lookup yields CDR1 MDHEN and CDR2 SYDVKM. CDR3 residues: CASSLTPGLTGNTIYF. CDR3 in DNA: TGTGCCAGCAGCCTAACCCCGGGCCTAACTGGAAACACCATATATTTT. The full variable domain, rest sourced from reference TRBV28 and TRBJ1-3, is DVKVTQSSRYLVKRTGEKVFLECVQDMDHENMFWYRQDPGLGLRLIYFSYDVKMKEKGDIPEGYSVSREKKERFSLILESASTNQTSMYLCASSLTPGLTGNTIYFGEGSWLTVV.

The J gene is TRBJ1-3, the V gene TRBV29-1, with D unresolved. Germline CDR1 and CDR2: SQVTM and ANQGSEA. The V end lost 1 base, the J end lost 3 bases, and 10 bases lay between the germline ends. The length of the CDR3 is 14 residues. CDR3 DNA sequence: TGCAGCGTTGAAGGGAGCCAGCATGGAAACACCATATATTTT. It is translated as CSVEGSQHGNTIYF.

V gene TRBV11-2 combines with J gene TRBJ2-7, with D uncertain. The CDR3 consists of 13 residues. Trimming left V 3 bases short and J 2 bases short, with 8 bases between. The germline V gene encodes CDR1 SGHAT and CDR2 FQNNGV. The CDR3 nucleotides are TGTGCCAGCAGCTTCCACGGAGCCTACGAGCAGTACTTC. It codes for CASSFHGAYEQYF.

The chain has TRBV24-1 and TRBJ1-2; D gene unclear. The CDR3 extends over 13 amino acids. Germline V gives CDR1 KGHDR, CDR2 SFDVKD. Deletions cut 5 bases from V and 7 bases from J, with 13 bases between. The CDR3 loop reads CATSGVTPGGYTF. The CDR3 nucleotides read TGTGCCACCAGTGGTGTGACACCGGGTGGCTACACCTTC.

The chain employs TRBV27 and TRBJ1-3, with D perhaps TRBD1 (6 bases). There are 15 residues in the CDR3. Trimming stripped 8 bases from V and 0 bases from J, with 14 bases between. Germline V CDR1 and CDR2: MNHEY, SMNVEV (reference sequence). The CDR3 here is CASGSQGYSGNTIYF. The DNA for the CDR3 is TGTGCCAGCGGATCACAGGGATACTCTGGAAACACCATATATTTT.

The genes are TRBV29-1 and TRBJ1-1; no clear D. Germline CDR1 reads SQVTM; CDR2 reads ANQGSEA. Trimming removed 3 bases at V and 7 bases at J, with 12 bases between. The CDR3 extends over 12 amino acids. CDR3: CSVERAIGEAFF. The CDR3 DNA is TGCAGCGTTGAGAGAGCTATCGGTGAAGCTTTCTTT.

The rearrangement uses TRBV28 and TRBJ2-5; 10 bases fit TRBD1. The V gene end was trimmed by 6 bases and the J gene end by 4 bases; junction bases not matched to a gene: 8. The CDR3 spans 15 residues. CDR1 is MDHEN, CDR2 SYDVKM, per germline. CDR3 sequence: CASSTQGQGLETQYF. For the CDR3, the DNA is TGTGCCAGCAGCACCCAGGGACAGGGGTTAGAGACCCAGTACTTC. Full variable domain (rest looked up from reference TRBV28 and TRBJ2-5): DVKVTQSSRYLVKRTGEKVFLECVQDMDHENMFWYRQDPGLGLRLIYFSYDVKMKEKGDIPEGYSVSREKKERFSLILESASTNQTSMYLCASSTQGQGLETQYFGPGTRLLVL.

The rearrangement links TRBV7-2 to TRBJ1-2; TRBD1 matches 9 bases. There are 17 residues in the CDR3. The V and J ends lost 6 bases and 2 bases, in that order; junction bases with no gene match: 13. Germline V gene sequence: CDR1 SGHTA, CDR2 FQGNSA. CDR3: CASRPGTGPLLNYGYTF. CDR3 sequence (DNA): TGTGCCAGCAGGCCCGGGACAGGGCCTCTACTGAACTATGGCTACACCTTC.

This chain joins TRBV25-1 and TRBJ2-7; no firm D call. CDR1 is MGHDK, CDR2 SYGVNS, per germline. Trimming shortened V by 7 bases and J by 3 bases, and 7 bases separated the two germline ends. The CDR3 contains 11 residues. The CDR3 reads CASTKLYEQYF. The CDR3 DNA follows: TGTGCCAGCACAAAACTCTACGAGCAGTACTTC.

The chain is built from TRBV6-5 and TRBJ1-5; 7 nucleotides line up with TRBD1. J lost 3 bases, V lost 8 bases, and 7 bases had no gene match. The germline CDR1 and CDR2 sequences are MNHEY and SVGAGI. This CDR3 comprises 14 residues. The CDR3 nucleotides are TGTGCCAGCCGTAGGACAGGCCTCAATCAGCCCCAGCATTTT. Protein product: CASRRTGLNQPQHF.

The chain links TRBV20-1 to TRBJ2-5; D unclear. With 7 bases removed from V and 2 bases from J, the gap between germline ends came to 8 bases. The CDR3 has 11 residues. CDR1 is DFQATT and CDR2 is SNEGSKA in the germline V gene (reference sequence). This CDR3 reads CSDSKQETQYF. CDR3 sequence (DNA): TGCAGTGATTCTAAACAAGAGACCCAGTACTTC.